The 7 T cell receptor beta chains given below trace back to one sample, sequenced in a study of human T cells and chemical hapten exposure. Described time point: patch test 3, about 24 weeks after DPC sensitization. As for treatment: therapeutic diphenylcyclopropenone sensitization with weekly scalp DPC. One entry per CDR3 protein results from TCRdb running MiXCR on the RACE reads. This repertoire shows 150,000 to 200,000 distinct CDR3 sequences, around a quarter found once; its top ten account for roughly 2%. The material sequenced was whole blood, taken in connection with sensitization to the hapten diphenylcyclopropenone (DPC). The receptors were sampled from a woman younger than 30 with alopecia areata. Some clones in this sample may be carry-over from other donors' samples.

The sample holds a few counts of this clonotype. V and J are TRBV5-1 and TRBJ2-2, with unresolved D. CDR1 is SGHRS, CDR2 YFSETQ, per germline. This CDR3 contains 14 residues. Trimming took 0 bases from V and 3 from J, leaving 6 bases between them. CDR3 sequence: CASSLVLYTGELFF. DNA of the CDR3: TGCGCCAGCAGCTTGGTACTGTACACCGGGGAGCTGTTTTTT.

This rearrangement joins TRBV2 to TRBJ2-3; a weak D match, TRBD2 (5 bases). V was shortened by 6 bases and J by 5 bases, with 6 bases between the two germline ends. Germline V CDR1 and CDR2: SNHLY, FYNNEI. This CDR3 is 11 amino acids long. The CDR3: CASRLGDTQYF. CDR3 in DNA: TGTGCCAGCAGACTAGGAGATACGCAGTATTTT.

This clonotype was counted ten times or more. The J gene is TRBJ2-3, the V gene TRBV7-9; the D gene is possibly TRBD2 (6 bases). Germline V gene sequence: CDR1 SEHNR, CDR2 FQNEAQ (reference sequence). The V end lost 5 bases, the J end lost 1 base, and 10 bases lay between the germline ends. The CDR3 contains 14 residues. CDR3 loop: CASSRDFGTDTQYF. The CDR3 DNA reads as TGTGCCAGCAGCCGGGACTTCGGCACAGATACGCAGTATTTT.

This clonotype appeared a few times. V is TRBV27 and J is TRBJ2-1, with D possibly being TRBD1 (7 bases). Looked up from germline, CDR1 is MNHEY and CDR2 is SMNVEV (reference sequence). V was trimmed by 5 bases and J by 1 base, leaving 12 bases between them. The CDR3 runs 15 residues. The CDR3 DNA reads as TGTGCCAGCAGTCCCAGGGGGGTGTCCTACAATGAGCAGTTCTTC. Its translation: CASSPRGVSYNEQFF.

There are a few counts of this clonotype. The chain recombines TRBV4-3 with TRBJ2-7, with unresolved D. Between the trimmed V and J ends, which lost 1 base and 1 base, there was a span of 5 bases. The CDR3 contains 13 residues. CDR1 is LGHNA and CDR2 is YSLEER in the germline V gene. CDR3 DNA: TGCGCCAGCAGCCAAGTTGATTCCTACGAGCAGTACTTC. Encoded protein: CASSQVDSYEQYF.

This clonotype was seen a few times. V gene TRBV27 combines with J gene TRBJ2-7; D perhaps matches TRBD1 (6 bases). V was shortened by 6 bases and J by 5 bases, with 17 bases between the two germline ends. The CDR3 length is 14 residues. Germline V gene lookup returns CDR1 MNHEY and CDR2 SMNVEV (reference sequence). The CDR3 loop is CASSPDSPNHEQYF. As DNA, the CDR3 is TGTGCCAGCAGCCCGGACAGCCCAAATCACGAGCAGTACTTC.

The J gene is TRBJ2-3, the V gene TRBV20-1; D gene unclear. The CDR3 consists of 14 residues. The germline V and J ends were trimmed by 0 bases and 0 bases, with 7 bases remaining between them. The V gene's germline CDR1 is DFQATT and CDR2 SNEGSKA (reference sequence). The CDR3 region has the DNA TGCAGTGCTAGAGATAGCTTGAGCACAGATACGCAGTATTTT. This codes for CSARDSLSTDTQYF.